This is a list of T cell receptor beta chains from one sample in a study of T cells in localized non-small cell lung cancer. The table came from immunoSEQ multiplex PCR; TCRdb's copy has only in-frame clones and leaves some out. Found here are around 28,000 clones, about 88% of them singletons; the top ten hold about 2.9%. Sequencing was performed on peripheral blood, taken before any cancer treatment. The receptors were sampled from a female donor over 55 with stage I lung adenocarcinoma. Both conserved end residues are part of each CDR3. The order of the fields is D gene, J gene, clone size, V gene, CDR3 protein, CDR3 DNA. The D gene is left open where the match is weak. Some rows mark clone size as missing; the rest say once, few, many or name a class of expanded clone.

D: TRBD1
J: TRBJ2-1
size: NA
V: TRBV6-5
CDR3: CASRRQGDAPNEQFF
DNA: TGTGCCAGCAGGCGACAGGGGGACGCCCCCAATGAGCAGTTCTTC

D: TRBD2
J: TRBJ2-5
size: NA
V: TRBV2
CDR3: CASKEASGGGGQETQYF
DNA: TGTGCCAGCAAGGAGGCTAGCGGCGGGGGGGGGCAAGAGACCCAGTACTTC

D: NA
J: TRBJ2-2
size: NA
V: TRBV27
CDR3: CASSLRGTDTGELFF
DNA: TGTGCCAGCAGTTTACGGGGGACGGACACCGGGGAGCTGTTTTTT

D: TRBD1
J: TRBJ1-1
size: few
V: TRBV7-2
CDR3: CASSPRQGRHTEAFF
DNA: TGTGCCAGCAGCCCACGACAGGGGCGGCACACTGAAGCTTTCTTT

D: NA
J: TRBJ1-1
size: NA
V: TRBV13
CDR3: CASSLGGMNTEAFF
DNA: TGTGCCAGCAGCTTAGGAGGAATGAACACTGAAGCTTTCTTT

D: TRBD2
J: TRBJ2-1
size: once
V: TRBV19
CDR3: CASSIGTSGRLPRQQFF
DNA: TGTGCCAGTAGTATAGGGACTAGCGGGAGGCTTCCTCGTCAGCAGTTCTTC

D: NA
J: TRBJ1-1
size: once
V: TRBV10-3
CDR3: CAISEATVNTEAFF
DNA: TGTGCCATCAGTGAGGCGACCGTGAACACTGAAGCTTTCTTT

D: TRBD1
J: TRBJ2-1
size: NA
V: TRBV2
CDR3: CASRPTGVDEQFF
DNA: TGTGCCAGCAGGCCTACAGGGGTCGATGAGCAGTTCTTC

D: NA
J: TRBJ1-2
size: NA
V: TRBV28
CDR3: CASSWAGGPSYGYTF
DNA: TGTGCCAGCAGCTGGGCTGGGGGGCCATCCTATGGCTACACCTTC

D: NA
J: TRBJ2-2
size: NA
V: TRBV27
CDR3: CASREQQGELFF
DNA: TGTGCCAGCAGGGAACAACAGGGGGAGCTGTTTTTT

D: TRBD1
J: TRBJ1-2
size: few
V: TRBV7-9
CDR3: CASSVGQNYGYTF
DNA: TGTGCCAGCAGCGTGGGACAGAACTATGGCTACACCTTC

D: NA
J: TRBJ1-1
size: NA
V: TRBV11-2
CDR3: CASSLARNTEAFF
DNA: TGTGCCAGCAGCTTAGCCAGGAACACTGAAGCTTTCTTT

D: TRBD1
J: TRBJ1-4
size: NA
V: TRBV6-1
CDR3: CASSEGQGMEKLFF
DNA: TGTGCCAGCAGTGAAGGACAGGGGATGGAAAAACTGTTTTTT

D: NA
J: TRBJ2-1
size: NA
V: TRBV5-6
CDR3: CASSLGGSGEQFF
DNA: TGTGCCAGCAGCTTGGGAGGGTCGGGTGAGCAGTTCTTC

D: TRBD2
J: TRBJ2-2
size: NA
V: TRBV5-8
CDR3: CASSLWTSGRGANTGELFF
DNA: TGTGCCAGCAGCTTATGGACTAGCGGGAGAGGGGCGAACACCGGGGAGCTGTTTTTT

D: NA
J: TRBJ2-6
size: NA
V: TRBV2
CDR3: CASSEMASGANVLTF
DNA: TGTGCCAGCAGTGAAATGGCCTCTGGGGCCAACGTCCTGACTTTC

D: NA
J: TRBJ1-5
size: NA
V: TRBV11-2
CDR3: CASSPDINQPQHF
DNA: TGTGCCAGCAGCCCCGACATTAATCAGCCCCAGCATTTT

D: TRBD2
J: TRBJ2-1
size: few
V: TRBV20-1
CDR3: CSARLAGGGFF
DNA: TGCAGTGCAAGACTAGCGGGAGGAGGGTTCTTC

D: NA
J: TRBJ1-1
size: once
V: TRBV27
CDR3: CASSPGGLYTEAFF
DNA: TGTGCCAGCAGTCCCGGAGGGTTGTACACTGAAGCTTTCTTT

D: NA
J: TRBJ2-1
size: NA
V: TRBV6-6
CDR3: CASSIAASSYNEQFF
DNA: TGTGCCAGCAGTATAGCGGCCAGCTCCTACAATGAGCAGTTCTTC

D: NA
J: TRBJ2-5
size: NA
V: TRBV7-2
CDR3: CASSLGPQGSGETQYF
DNA: TGTGCCAGCAGCTTAGGGCCACAGGGGAGCGGGGAGACCCAGTACTTC

D: NA
J: TRBJ1-4
size: NA
V: TRBV19
CDR3: CASSRNAPDEKLFF
DNA: TGTGCCAGTAGTAGAAACGCCCCGGACGAAAAACTGTTTTTT

D: TRBD1
J: TRBJ1-2
size: NA
V: TRBV6-5
CDR3: CASSSWDSRRGYTF
DNA: TGTGCCAGCAGTTCCTGGGACAGCCGGAGGGGCTACACCTTC

D: NA
J: TRBJ2-2
size: few
V: TRBV7-2
CDR3: CASSLNGPGDTGELFF
DNA: TGTGCCAGCAGCTTAAACGGGCCAGGGGACACCGGGGAGCTGTTTTTT

D: NA
J: TRBJ1-1
size: NA
V: TRBV27
CDR3: CASRGRFTEAFF
DNA: TGTGCCAGCAGGGGAAGATTCACTGAAGCTTTCTTT

D: NA
J: TRBJ2-7
size: NA
V: TRBV5-5
CDR3: CASSPLTDAGVYEQYF
DNA: TGTGCCAGCAGCCCACTAACTGACGCTGGCGTTTACGAGCAGTACTTC

D: NA
J: TRBJ2-1
size: once
V: TRBV14
CDR3: CASSQDPRATGNEQFF
DNA: TGTGCCAGCAGCCAAGACCCCAGGGCTACGGGCAATGAGCAGTTCTTC

D: NA
J: TRBJ1-2
size: NA
V: TRBV4-1
CDR3: CASSQEGTDYGYTF
DNA: TGCGCCAGCAGCCAAGAAGGGACGGATTATGGCTACACCTTC

D: TRBD1
J: TRBJ1-1
size: NA
V: TRBV5-1
CDR3: CASSDPLAGGMNTEAFF
DNA: TGCGCCAGCAGCGACCCTTTGGCAGGGGGCATGAACACTGAAGCTTTCTTT

D: NA
J: TRBJ2-5
size: NA
V: TRBV30
CDR3: CAWSEYADPETQYF
DNA: TGTGCCTGGAGTGAGTACGCGGACCCAGAGACCCAGTACTTC

D: NA
J: TRBJ1-5
size: NA
V: TRBV28
CDR3: CASIYGAGAIYSNQPQHF
DNA: TGTGCCAGCATCTACGGGGCAGGGGCGATTTATAGCAATCAGCCCCAGCATTTT

D: TRBD2
J: TRBJ2-1
size: NA
V: TRBV18
CDR3: CASSWTSGSVDEQFF
DNA: TGTGCCAGCTCATGGACTAGCGGGAGTGTCGATGAGCAGTTCTTC

D: TRBD2
J: TRBJ2-3
size: NA
V: TRBV19
CDR3: CASSLGLAGGSDTQYF
DNA: TGTGCCAGTAGTCTTGGGCTAGCGGGAGGGTCAGATACGCAGTATTTT

D: TRBD1
J: TRBJ1-1
size: NA
V: TRBV5-1
CDR3: CASSSMTGGNTEAFF
DNA: TGCGCCAGCAGCTCGATGACAGGGGGGAACACTGAAGCTTTCTTT

D: TRBD2
J: TRBJ2-1
size: NA
V: TRBV2
CDR3: CASSWTSGWGEQFF
DNA: TGTGCCAGCAGTTGGACTAGCGGGTGGGGTGAGCAGTTCTTC

D: TRBD2
J: TRBJ2-7
size: NA
V: TRBV5-1
CDR3: CASSLMTSGRSYEQYF
DNA: TGCGCCAGCAGCTTAATGACTAGCGGGAGGTCCTACGAGCAGTACTTC

D: TRBD2
J: TRBJ2-3
size: NA
V: TRBV7-9
CDR3: CASSLTQAGGTDTQYF
DNA: TGTGCCAGCAGCTTAACTCAAGCGGGAGGCACAGATACGCAGTATTTT

D: NA
J: TRBJ2-7
size: NA
V: TRBV7-3
CDR3: CASSPGLATTYEQYF
DNA: TGTGCCAGCAGCCCCGGACTCGCCACGACCTACGAGCAGTACTTC

D: NA
J: TRBJ1-5
size: NA
V: TRBV27
CDR3: CASRRQEDQPQHF
DNA: TGTGCCAGCAGGAGACAGGAGGATCAGCCCCAGCATTTT

D: NA
J: TRBJ1-1
size: NA
V: TRBV7-9
CDR3: CASSLGQNTEAFF
DNA: TGTGCCAGCAGCTTGGGCCAGAACACTGAAGCTTTCTTT

D: NA
J: TRBJ2-5
size: NA
V: TRBV7-9
CDR3: CASSLRRDETQYF
DNA: TGTGCCAGCAGCCTGCGGCGGGACGAGACCCAGTACTTC

D: TRBD1
J: TRBJ1-1
size: NA
V: TRBV5-4
CDR3: CASSSGQGLDTEAFF
DNA: TGTGCCAGCAGCTCTGGACAGGGCCTTGACACTGAAGCTTTCTTT